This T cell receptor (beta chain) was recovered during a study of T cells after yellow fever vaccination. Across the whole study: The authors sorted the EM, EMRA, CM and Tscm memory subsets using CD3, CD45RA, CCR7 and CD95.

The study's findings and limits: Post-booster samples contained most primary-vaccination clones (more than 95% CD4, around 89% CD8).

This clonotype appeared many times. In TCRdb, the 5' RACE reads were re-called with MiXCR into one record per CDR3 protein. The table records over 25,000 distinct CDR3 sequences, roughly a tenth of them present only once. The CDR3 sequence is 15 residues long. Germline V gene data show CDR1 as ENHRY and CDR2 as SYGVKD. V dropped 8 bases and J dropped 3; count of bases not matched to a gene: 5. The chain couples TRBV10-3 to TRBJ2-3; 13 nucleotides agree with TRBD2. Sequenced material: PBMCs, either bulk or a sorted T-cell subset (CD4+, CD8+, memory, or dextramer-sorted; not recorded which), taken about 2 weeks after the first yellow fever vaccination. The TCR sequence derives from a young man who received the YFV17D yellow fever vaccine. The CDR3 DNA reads TGTGCCATCGCACTAGCGGGGGGGCCTACAGATACGCAGTATTTT. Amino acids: CAIALAGGPTDTQYF.